The rows below give T cell receptor beta chains drawn from one sample of a study of blood T cell repertoires in COVID-19. TCRdb's table, derived via immunoSEQ multiplex PCR, lists solely in-frame clones and lacks some. Among about 200,000 clones listed, about nine tenths were seen once. Sequenced: peripheral blood. Source of these receptors: a young man with active or convalescent COVID-19. CDR3s leave out the opening cysteine and the closing phenylalanine or tryptophan.

V	J	length	CDR3
TRBV9	TRBJ1-2	9	ASWGTDGYT
TRBV2	TRBJ2-7	13	ASSGGSGRAREQY
TRBV28	TRBJ1-3	12	ASSSGVSGNTIY
TRBV3-1/TRBV3-2	TRBJ2-1	14	ASSQWGYSHYNEQF
TRBV9	TRBJ2-7	11	ASSDRLAGEQY
TRBV21-1	TRBJ2-3	16	ASSPHWVLRGQADTQY
TRBV28	TRBJ1-1	12	ASSLHPGGTEAF
TRBV3-1/TRBV3-2	TRBJ2-7	14	ASSQGAGHLFYEQY
TRBV7-9	TRBJ1-1	16	ASSVPSGTGTRNTEAF
TRBV30	TRBJ2-7	11	AWSPGTNYEQY
TRBV10-1	TRBJ2-1	11	ASFRREGNEQF
TRBV20-1	TRBJ2-1	12	SASRGGAFNEQF
TRBV4-3	TRBJ2-7	12	ASSPGTGVPEQY
TRBV12-3/TRBV12-4	TRBJ2-5	11	ASSRTAQETQY
TRBV2	TRBJ1-2	11	ASREQGLEGYT
TRBV7-9	TRBJ2-7	11	ASSLNRGYEQY
TRBV7-6	TRBJ1-2	14	ASSLVPGGSGYGYT
TRBV5-6	TRBJ1-3	11	ASTQGFGNTIY
TRBV4-1	TRBJ1-1	16	ASSHDISGQAWNTEAF
TRBV6-6	TRBJ2-1	10	ASSPRGGLVF
TRBV15	TRBJ1-4	13	ATSTLARPNEKLF
TRBV19	TRBJ1-3	13	ASSPQGPSGNTIY
TRBV5-1	TRBJ1-5	15	ASSHPTDRFEDQPQH
TRBV30	TRBJ1-2	16	AWSAQRTGGDYNYGYT
TRBV12-3/TRBV12-4	TRBJ1-4	11	ASSLGRDEKLF
TRBV19	TRBJ1-6	19	ASSKNRFGQGVPVANSPLH
TRBV7-2	TRBJ2-1	14	ASSTKGLAGGNEQF
TRBV13	TRBJ2-3	13	ASSSSGQYTDTQY
TRBV19	TRBJ1-2	13	ASSALTGGNYGYT
TRBV30	TRBJ2-1	12	AWTLTTSGNEQF
TRBV19	TRBJ1-4	10	ASSNSNEKLF
TRBV6-5	TRBJ2-3	13	ASSNRQGARDTQY
TRBV3-1/TRBV3-2	TRBJ1-4	14	ASSQAGTGLNEKLF
TRBV14	TRBJ1-5	16	ASSQGDREDDSNQPQH
TRBV7-8	TRBJ1-1	10	AGGQLNTEAF
TRBV7-9	TRBJ2-7	12	ASSLGSSADEQY
TRBV18	TRBJ1-4	13	ASSLESRGNEKLF
TRBV5-6	TRBJ1-2	16	ASSSSQDRPDVHYGYT
TRBV2	TRBJ2-3	16	ASSVNLLGTGPLDTQY
TRBV18	TRBJ1-1	11	ASSRGGLTEAF
TRBV6-1	TRBJ2-5	18	ASSGTGTSGNLYYGETQY
TRBV7-9	TRBJ1-1	12	ASSLLGVNTEAF
TRBV18	TRBJ2-1	13	ASSPRGGLSNEQF
TRBV4-3	TRBJ2-1	14	ASSQDVAGGENEQF
TRBV11-3	TRBJ2-7	12	ASSLDFTEDQQY